A single sample gave rise to the 23 T cell receptor beta chains below, sequenced in a study of blood T cell repertoires in COVID-19. Sequencing used immunoSEQ multiplex PCR; TCRdb keeps in-frame clones, though not all of them. The repertoire consists of around 250,000 clones, with approximately 81% occurring once and the leading ten covering about 3.4%. The sample was peripheral blood. These TCRs come from a woman aged 18-29 years with acute or convalescent COVID-19.

The rearrangement links TRBV3-1 (or the pseudogene TRBV3-2) to TRBJ2-1, with TRBD2 identical over 11 bases. The CDR3 runs to 17 residues. Germline V CDR1 and CDR2: LGHDT, YNNKEL (reference sequence). Germline trimming cut 0 bases from V and 4 bases from J; bases unmatched to any gene: 5. The CDR3 DNA follows: TGTGCCAGCAGCCAAGAACTAGCGGGAGAGGGGTACAATGAGCAGTTCTTC. Its protein is CASSQELAGEGYNEQFF.

This chain connects TRBV27 to TRBJ2-2; D might be TRBD2 (5 bases). Per germline, CDR1 MNHEY and CDR2 SMNVEV (reference sequence). The CDR3 has 16 residues. The germline V and J ends were trimmed by 6 bases and 2 bases, with 16 bases remaining between them. CDR3 residues: CASRPPGNQNTGELFF. In DNA, the CDR3 is TGTGCCAGCAGACCCCCGGGGAACCAAAACACCGGGGAGCTGTTTTTT.

This rearrangement joins TRBV12-5 to TRBJ1-5; 8 bases fit TRBD1. Germline-derived CDR1 and CDR2 are LGHNT and FRNRAP. The CDR3 is 16 amino acids. The junction had 14 bases not matched to a gene; V was cut back by 1 base and J by 12 bases. The CDR3 is CASGLGGQGVSFRQHF. The CDR3 coding sequence is TGTGCTAGTGGTTTGGGCGGACAGGGTGTTAGTTTTCGCCAGCATTTT.

Only a few counts were recorded for this clone. The J gene is TRBJ1-5, the V gene TRBV10-3, with a weak D call TRBD1 (5 bases). V shed 3 bases and J shed 2 bases, with 11 bases lying between them. From germline, CDR1 is ENHRY and CDR2 SYGVKD. The CDR3 is made up of 15 amino acids. CDR3 amino acids: CAISEGIGGNQPQHF. In nucleotides, the CDR3 is TGTGCCATCAGTGAAGGGATAGGGGGCAATCAGCCCCAGCATTTT.

This clone has a single count. The V call is TRBV7-8, the J call TRBJ2-7, with 7 nucleotides matching TRBD1. CDR3 size: 15 residues. CDR1 and CDR2 (germline): SGHVS, FQNEAQ. V gave up 1 base and J gave up 5 bases; unmatched junction bases: 8. CDR3 region: CASSLVGQFFNEQYF. The CDR3 DNA is TGTGCCAGCAGCTTAGTGGGACAGTTTTTCAACGAGCAGTACTTC.

The genes are TRBV30 and TRBJ2-5; D not certain. In germline, CDR1 is GTSNPN, CDR2 SVGIG (reference sequence). The CDR3 loop spans 12 amino acids. Trimming took off 2 bases at V and 1 base at J, with 5 bases between the two ends. The CDR3 DNA sequence: TGTGCCTGGAGTCCTTCCCAAGAGACCCAGTACTTC. It translates to CAWSPSQETQYF.

The rearrangement links TRBV4-2 to TRBJ1-2; tentatively, D is TRBD1 (6 bases). This CDR3 is built from 16 residues. Between the trimmed V and J ends, which lost 0 bases and 4 bases, there was a span of 15 bases. Germline V CDR1 and CDR2: LGHNA, YNFKEQ. The CDR3 region has the DNA TGTGCCAGCAGCCAAGAGTTTCAGGGGCTGGGCTATGGCTACACCTTC. This sequence encodes CASSQEFQGLGYGYTF.

This sequence joins TRBV9 and TRBJ2-7; TRBD2 matches at 11 bases. The CDR3 loop spans 15 amino acids. V shed 4 bases and J 1 base; nucleotides not matched to a gene: 4. Germline lookup yields CDR1 SGDLS and CDR2 YYNGEE. Here the CDR3 reads CASSYGTSGSYEQYF. Here the CDR3 DNA reads TGTGCCAGCAGCTACGGGACTAGCGGATCCTACGAGCAGTACTTC.

The J gene is TRBJ2-1, the V gene TRBV21-1; the D segment call TRBD2 is taken from the table without a DNA check. TRBV21-1 is termed a pseudogene. This CDR3 contains 16 residues. The CDR3 DNA sequence: TGTGCCAGCAGCAAAGGTCGCGGGAGGGCCAGGAATGAGCAGTTCTTC. Translated: CASSKGRGRARNEQFF.

This clone has more than one count but fewer than ten. V is TRBV10-3 and J is TRBJ1-2; unclear D gene. Germline V gene lookup returns CDR1 ENHRY and CDR2 SYGVKD. The length of the CDR3 is 12 residues. V lost 4 bases, J lost 8 bases, and 11 bases lay in between. CDR3 residues: CAISVLGRGYTF. CDR3 sequence (DNA): TGTGCCATCAGTGTTCTCGGGAGGGGCTACACCTTC.

The rearrangement joins TRBV11-2 to TRBJ2-2; 7 nucleotides agree with TRBD1. Germline trimming cut 0 bases from V and 6 bases from J; bases unmatched to any gene: 4. This CDR3 comprises 15 residues. Germline loops: CDR1 SGHAT, CDR2 FQNNGV. As DNA, the CDR3 is TGTGCCAGCAGCTTAGAGACAGGGCGAGCCGGGGAGCTGTTTTTT. It encodes CASSLETGRAGELFF.

V and J are TRBV5-1 and TRBJ2-6, with 7 bases matching TRBD1. V was pared by 2 bases and J by 0 bases, with 5 bases of the junction left unmatched. Germline V gene sequence: CDR1 SGHRS, CDR2 YFSETQ. The CDR3 consists of 17 residues. The CDR3 is CASSLGGVRSGANVLTF. CDR3 sequence (DNA): TGCGCCAGCAGCTTAGGGGGCGTCCGCTCTGGGGCCAACGTCCTGACTTTC.

Points on this clone: Different DNA sequences within this sample yield the same CDR3. Written as DNA, the CDR3 is TGTGCCAGCAGCGTAGGGGGACTAGCGGGGCCCTACGAGCAGTACTTC. It codes for CASSVGGLAGPYEQYF. This rearrangement joins TRBV9 to TRBJ2-7; 13 positions agree with TRBD2. The CDR3 totals 16 residues. CDR1 and CDR2 (germline): SGDLS, YYNGEE. V gave up 0 bases and J gave up 2 bases; unmatched junction bases: 2.

This chain joins TRBV6-2 or TRBV6-3 and TRBJ1-1; TRBD1 matches 10 bases. Germline V gives CDR1 MNHEY, CDR2 SVGEGT. This CDR3 spans 16 amino acids. Germline trimming cut 0 bases from V and 4 bases from J; bases unmatched to any gene: 5. CDR3 amino acids: CASSYSWGQGPTEAFF. CDR3 coding DNA: TGTGCCAGCAGTTACTCGTGGGGACAGGGGCCCACTGAAGCTTTCTTT.

The chain employs TRBV24-1 and TRBJ2-1, with D perhaps matching TRBD2 (6 bases). The germline V gene encodes CDR1 KGHDR and CDR2 SFDVKD. V was pared by 7 bases and J by 0 bases, with 12 bases between. The CDR3 runs to 15 residues. In nucleotides, the CDR3 is TGTGCCACCAGGGGTGCGGGAAGCTCCTACAATGAGCAGTTCTTC. Translation: CATRGAGSSYNEQFF.

The chain has TRBV3-1 (or the pseudogene TRBV3-2) and TRBJ1-5; D is undetermined. CDR3 length: 15 residues. V was pared by 3 bases and J by 3 bases, with 12 bases between. CDR1 LGHDT and CDR2 YNNKEL come from the germline V gene (reference sequence). The CDR3 nucleotides are TGTGCCAGCAGCCAGATGGCGGGAGACAATCAGCCCCAGCATTTT. Translation: CASSQMAGDNQPQHF.

The chain combines TRBV5-6 with TRBJ2-7; 8 bases line up with TRBD1. There are 15 residues in the CDR3. V was pared by 3 bases and J by 3 bases, with 8 bases of the junction left unmatched. Germline V CDR1 and CDR2: SGHDT, YYEEEE. The CDR3 is CASSSWTGSFYEQYF. Written as DNA, the CDR3 is TGTGCCAGCAGCTCCTGGACAGGGTCGTTCTACGAGCAGTACTTC.

The chain employs TRBV24-1 and TRBJ2-2; TRBD1 matches at 7 bases. Looked up from germline, CDR1 is KGHDR and CDR2 is SFDVKD. The CDR3 is 12 residues long. V gave up 8 bases and J gave up 6 bases; unmatched junction bases: 2. In DNA form, the CDR3 reads TGTGCCACCAAAGACAGGGCCGGGGAGCTGTTTTTT. Protein: CATKDRAGELFF.

V usage is TRBV6-6 and J usage is TRBJ1-2, with D possibly matching TRBD1 (5 bases). Per the germline V gene, CDR1 is MNHNY and CDR2 is SVGAGI (reference sequence). The CDR3 runs to 14 residues. V lost 5 bases, J lost 8 bases, and 18 bases lay in between. Written as DNA, the CDR3 is TGTGCCAGCAGTCTCACCGGGACTCGCTGGGGCTACACCTTC. It specifies CASSLTGTRWGYTF.

This clone was seen more than once but under ten times. The chain carries TRBV10-2 and TRBJ2-4; perhaps TRBD2 as D (6 bases). V was shortened by 3 bases and J by 8 bases, with 20 bases between the two germline ends. The CDR3 contains 16 residues. The germline V gene has CDR1 WSHSY and CDR2 SAAADI. The CDR3: CASSELGSGVVDIQYF. The CDR3 nucleotides are TGCGCCAGCAGTGAACTCGGGAGTGGGGTGGTAGACATTCAGTACTTC.

V usage is TRBV7-2 and J usage is TRBJ1-5, with D perhaps matching TRBD1 (5 bases). The CDR3 loop spans 16 amino acids. Trimming took 0 bases from V and 3 from J, leaving 12 bases between them. CDR1 and CDR2 from the germline V gene are SGHTA and FQGNSA. CDR3 protein: CASSLAGDRYNQPQHF. The CDR3 DNA follows: TGTGCCAGCAGCTTAGCTGGAGACAGATACAATCAGCCCCAGCATTTT.

The chain uses TRBV5-6 and TRBJ2-3; 7 nucleotides align to TRBD2. The V and J ends lost 4 bases and 0 bases, in that order; junction bases with no gene match: 5. This CDR3 is 15 amino acids long. CDR1 SGHDT and CDR2 YYEEEE come from the germline V gene. CDR3 residues: CASSLLAESTDTQYF. The CDR3 DNA follows: TGTGCCAGCAGCCTCCTAGCGGAAAGCACAGATACGCAGTATTTT. The variable domain in full, with the rest retrieved from reference TRBV5-6 and TRBJ2-3, is DAGVTQSPTHLIKTRGQQVTLRCSPKSGHDTVSWYQQALGQGPQFIFQYYEEEERQRGNFPDRFSGHQFPNYSSELNVNALLLGDSALYLCASSLLAESTDTQYFGPGTRLTVL.

The chain carries TRBV7-9 and TRBJ1-2; 7 nucleotides match TRBD1. CDR1 SEHNR and CDR2 FQNEAQ come from the germline V gene (reference sequence). The CDR3 has 13 amino acids. Trimming cost V 5 bases and J 4 bases; bases outside gene matches: 4. DNA for the CDR3: TGTGCCAGCAGCCCGGGACAGCGCTATGGCTACACCTTC. It specifies CASSPGQRYGYTF.